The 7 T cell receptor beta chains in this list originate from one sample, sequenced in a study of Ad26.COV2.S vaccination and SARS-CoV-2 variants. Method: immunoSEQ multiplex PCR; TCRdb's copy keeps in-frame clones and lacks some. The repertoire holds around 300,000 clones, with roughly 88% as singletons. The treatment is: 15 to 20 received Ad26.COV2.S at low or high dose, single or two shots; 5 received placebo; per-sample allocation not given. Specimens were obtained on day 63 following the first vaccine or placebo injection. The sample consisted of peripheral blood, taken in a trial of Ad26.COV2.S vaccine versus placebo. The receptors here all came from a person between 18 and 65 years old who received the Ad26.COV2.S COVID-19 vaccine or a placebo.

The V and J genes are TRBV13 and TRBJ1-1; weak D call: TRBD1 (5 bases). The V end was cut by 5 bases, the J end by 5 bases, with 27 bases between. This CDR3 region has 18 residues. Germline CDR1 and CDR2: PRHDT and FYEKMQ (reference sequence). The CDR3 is CASSSLVSQGPPLTEAFF. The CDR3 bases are TGTGCCAGCAGCAGCTTAGTTTCCCAGGGCCCCCCCTTAACTGAAGCTTTCTTT.

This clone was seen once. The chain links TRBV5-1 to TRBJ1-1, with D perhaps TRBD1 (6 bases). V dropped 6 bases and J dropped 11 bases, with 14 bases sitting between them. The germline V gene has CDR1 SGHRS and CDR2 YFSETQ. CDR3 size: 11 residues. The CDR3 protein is CASITQGEAFF. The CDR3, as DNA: TGCGCCAGCATTACACAGGGAGAGGCTTTCTTT.

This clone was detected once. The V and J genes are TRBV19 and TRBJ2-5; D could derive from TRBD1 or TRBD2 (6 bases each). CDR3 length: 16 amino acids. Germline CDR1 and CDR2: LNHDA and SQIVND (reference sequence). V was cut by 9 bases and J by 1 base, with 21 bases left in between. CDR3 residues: CASSKGGGAGQETQYF. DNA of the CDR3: TGTGCCAGCAGCAAAGGAGGGGGTGCCGGCCAAGAGACCCAGTACTTC.

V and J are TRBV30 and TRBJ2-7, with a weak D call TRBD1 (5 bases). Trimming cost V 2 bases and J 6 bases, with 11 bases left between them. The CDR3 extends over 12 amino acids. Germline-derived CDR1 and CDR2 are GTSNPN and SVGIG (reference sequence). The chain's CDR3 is CAWSRGLSEQYV. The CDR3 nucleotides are TGTGCCTGGAGTAGGGGCCTCAGCGAGCAGTACGTC.

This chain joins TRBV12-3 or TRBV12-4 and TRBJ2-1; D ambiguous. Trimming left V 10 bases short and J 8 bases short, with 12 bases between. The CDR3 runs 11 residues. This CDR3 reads CATRSEDEQFF. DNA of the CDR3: TGTGCCACCCGTAGTGAGGATGAGCAGTTCTTC.

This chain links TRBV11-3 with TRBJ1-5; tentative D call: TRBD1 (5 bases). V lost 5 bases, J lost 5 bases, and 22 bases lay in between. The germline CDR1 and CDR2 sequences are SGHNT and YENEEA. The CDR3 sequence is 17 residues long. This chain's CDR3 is CASSQEVFRGGDQPQHF. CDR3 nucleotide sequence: TGTGCCAGCAGCCAAGAAGTGTTTCGGGGGGGGGATCAGCCCCAGCATTTT.

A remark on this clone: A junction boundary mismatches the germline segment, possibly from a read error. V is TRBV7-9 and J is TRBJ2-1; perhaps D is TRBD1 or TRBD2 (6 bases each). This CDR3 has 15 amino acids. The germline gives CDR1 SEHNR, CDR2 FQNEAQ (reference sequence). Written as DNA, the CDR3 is TGTGCCAGCACCTTAAATACGGGGGCATACAATGAGCAGTTCTTC. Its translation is CASTLNTGAYNEQFF.